The 10 T cell receptor beta chains below were found in one sample sequenced in a study of T cell clusters in autoimmune cytopenias. TRB was amplified by touch-down multiplex PCR, primer pools A and B combined. With the multiplex PCR reads reprocessed, TCRdb shows one record per CDR3 protein and no DNA. The record lists around 7,000 distinct CDR3 sequences, of which the ten most abundant hold 9.9%. Approximately 36,000 genome equivalents of blood DNA were amplified for TRB. This sample was also put to use in a study of T cell repertoires in aging, cancer and after chemotherapy.

The sequencing sample was made of peripheral blood. The receptors were gathered from a human donor in good health.

V is TRBV6-2 or TRBV6-3 and J is TRBJ1-5; lacking DNA, the TRBD1 call made by TCRdb goes unchecked. Germline values: CDR1 MNHEY, CDR2 SVGEGT. The CDR3 sequence is 17 residues long. The CDR3 here is CASSYRGGPGSNQPQHF.

By frequency, this clonotype is medium-sized (0.01 to 0.1%). J is TRBJ2-3 and V is TRBV19; TCRdb picks TRBD1, but there is no DNA to check that call. The CDR3 spans 15 residues. Germline V lookup: CDR1 LNHDA, CDR2 SQIVND (reference sequence). The CDR3 spells CASSTGGKPTDTQYF. Using reference TRBV19 and TRBJ2-3 for the parts outside the CDR3, the full variable domain is DGGITQSPKYLFRKEGQNVTLSCEQNLNHDAMYWYRQDPGQGLRLIYYSQIVNDFQKGDIAEGYSVSREKKESFPLTVTSAQKNPTAFYLCASSTGGKPTDTQYFGPGTRLTVL.

The chain carries TRBV6-5 and TRBJ1-4. CDR1 MNHEY and CDR2 SVGAGI come from the germline V gene. The CDR3 is 14 amino acids. The CDR3 reads CASSPSVTNEKLFF.

The chain employs TRBV19 and TRBJ1-1; TCRdb's D call of TRBD1 is untestable without DNA. The CDR3 runs to 13 residues. Germline lookup yields CDR1 LNHDA and CDR2 SQIVND (reference sequence). CDR3 protein: CATGDRLNTEAFF.

CDR3 region: CASRWTGGTDTQYF. The chain is built from TRBV27 and TRBJ2-3; TCRdb's D gene call, TRBD1, goes unchecked for lack of DNA. The V gene's germline CDR1 is MNHEY and CDR2 SMNVEV (reference sequence). The CDR3 has 14 residues.

The rearrangement links TRBV10-3 to TRBJ2-7; lacking DNA, the TRBD1 call made by TCRdb goes unchecked. CDR3 length: 15 residues. The V gene's germline CDR1 is ENHRY and CDR2 SYGVKD. The CDR3 sequence: CAISESGTDPYEQYF.

The chain links TRBV10-2 to TRBJ2-2; TCRdb indicates TRBD2, and absent DNA this call remains unverified. The CDR3 contains 15 residues. CDR1 and CDR2 from the germline V gene are WSHSY and SAAADI. The CDR3 here is CATEGGWYGTGELFF.

The chain employs TRBV24-1 and TRBJ2-3; TCRdb selects TRBD1, and the lack of DNA leaves this call unchecked. The CDR3 has 16 amino acids. Germline-derived CDR1 and CDR2 are KGHDR and SFDVKD. The CDR3 sequence: CATSDFGDRGPDTQYF.

This clonotype ranks as medium-sized (0.01 to 0.1%) in terms of frequency. The V call is TRBV29-1, the J call TRBJ2-6; the TCRdb call, TRBD2, lacks DNA for checking. The CDR3 is 13 amino acids. Germline-derived CDR1 and CDR2 are SQVTM and ANQGSEA. CDR3 sequence: CSVGLSGANVLTF.

This clonotype counts as medium-sized (0.01 to 0.1%) by frequency. The chain carries TRBV19 and TRBJ1-1; TCRdb picks TRBD1, but there is no DNA to check that call. The CDR3 has 20 residues. Germline CDR1 reads LNHDA; CDR2 reads SQIVND (reference sequence). CDR3 residues: CASSTPWGRQDSVMNTEAFF. The whole variable domain, remainder taken from reference TRBV19 and TRBJ1-1, is DGGITQSPKYLFRKEGQNVTLSCEQNLNHDAMYWYRQDPGQGLRLIYYSQIVNDFQKGDIAEGYSVSREKKESFPLTVTSAQKNPTAFYLCASSTPWGRQDSVMNTEAFFGQGTRLTVV.